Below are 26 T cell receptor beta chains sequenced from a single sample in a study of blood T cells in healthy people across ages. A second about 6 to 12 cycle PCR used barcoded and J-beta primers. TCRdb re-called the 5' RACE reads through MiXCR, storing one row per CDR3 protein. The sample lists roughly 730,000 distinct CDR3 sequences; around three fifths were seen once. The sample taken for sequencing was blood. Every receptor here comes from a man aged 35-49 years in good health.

CDR3 coding DNA: TGTGCCACCAGCAGAGATTTAGGCACAGGAGAGACCCAGTACTTC. It is translated as CATSRDLGTGETQYF. The chain is built from TRBV15 and TRBJ2-5, with D possibly matching TRBD1 (5 bases). V lost 0 bases, J lost 4 bases, and 12 bases lay in between. This CDR3 region has 15 residues. CDR1 and CDR2 from the germline V gene are LNHNV and YYDKDF (reference sequence). Combining the CDR3 with reference TRBV15 and TRBJ2-5 gives the whole variable domain DAMVIQNPRYQVTQFGKPVTLSCSQTLNHNVMYWYQQKSSQAPKLLFHYYDKDFNNEADTPDNFQSRRPNTSFCFLDIRSPGLGDTAMYLCATSRDLGTGETQYFGPGTRLLVL.

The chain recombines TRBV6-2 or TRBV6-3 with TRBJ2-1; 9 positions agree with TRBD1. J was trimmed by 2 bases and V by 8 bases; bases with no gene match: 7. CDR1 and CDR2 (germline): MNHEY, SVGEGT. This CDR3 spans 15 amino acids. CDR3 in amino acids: CASLSRDRAYNEQFF. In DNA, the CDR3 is TGTGCCAGCCTCTCTCGGGACAGGGCCTACAATGAGCAGTTCTTC.

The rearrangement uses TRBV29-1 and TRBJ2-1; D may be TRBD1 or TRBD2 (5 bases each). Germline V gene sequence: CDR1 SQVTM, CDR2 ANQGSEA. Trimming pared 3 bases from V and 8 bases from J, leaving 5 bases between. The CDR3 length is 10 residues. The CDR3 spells CSVEGDEQFF. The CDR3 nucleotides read TGCAGCGTTGAGGGGGATGAGCAGTTCTTC.

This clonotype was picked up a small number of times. DNA of the CDR3: TGTGCCAGCGTTGGAACAGGAATCACAGATACGCAGTATTTT. It is translated as CASVGTGITDTQYF. This chain uses TRBV12-3 or TRBV12-4 with TRBJ2-3, with TRBD1 as a possible D gene (5 bases). V was trimmed by 8 bases and J by 2 bases, leaving 14 bases between them. The CDR3 is 14 amino acids.

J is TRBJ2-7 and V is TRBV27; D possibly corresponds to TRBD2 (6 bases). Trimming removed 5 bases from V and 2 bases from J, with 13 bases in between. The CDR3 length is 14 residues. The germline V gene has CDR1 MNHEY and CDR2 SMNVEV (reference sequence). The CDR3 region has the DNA TGTGCCAGCAGTCCGAGCGGGTCCACCTACGAGCAGTACTTC. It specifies CASSPSGSTYEQYF.

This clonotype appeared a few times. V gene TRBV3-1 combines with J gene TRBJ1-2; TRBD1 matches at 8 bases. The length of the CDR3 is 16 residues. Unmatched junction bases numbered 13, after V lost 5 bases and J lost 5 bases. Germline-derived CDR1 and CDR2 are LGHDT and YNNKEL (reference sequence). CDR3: CASSGGTGRPPYGYTF. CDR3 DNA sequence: TGTGCCAGCAGCGGGGGGACAGGACGTCCTCCTTATGGCTACACCTTC.

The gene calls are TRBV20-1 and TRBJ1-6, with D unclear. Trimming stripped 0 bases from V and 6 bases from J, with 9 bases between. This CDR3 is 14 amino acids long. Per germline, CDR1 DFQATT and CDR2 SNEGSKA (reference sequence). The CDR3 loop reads CSAREKISNSPLHF. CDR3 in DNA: TGCAGTGCTAGAGAGAAAATCTCTAATTCACCCCTCCACTTT.

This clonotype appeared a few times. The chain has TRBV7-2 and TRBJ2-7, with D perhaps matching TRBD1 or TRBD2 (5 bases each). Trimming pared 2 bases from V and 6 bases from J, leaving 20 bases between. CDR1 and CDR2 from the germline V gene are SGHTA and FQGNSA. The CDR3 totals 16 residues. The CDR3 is CASSLNSGTQGAEQYF. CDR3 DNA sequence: TGTGCCAGCAGCTTAAACTCCGGGACCCAAGGCGCCGAGCAGTACTTC.

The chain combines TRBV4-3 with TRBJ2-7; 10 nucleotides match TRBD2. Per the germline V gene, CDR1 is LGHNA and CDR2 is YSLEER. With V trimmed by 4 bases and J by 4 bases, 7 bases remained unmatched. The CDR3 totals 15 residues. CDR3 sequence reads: CASSLGTSEMYEQYF. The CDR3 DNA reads TGCGCCAGCAGCCTAGGGACTAGCGAGATGTACGAGCAGTACTTC.

CDR3 DNA sequence: TGTGCCAGCAGCGCCAGCGGGGGAGGTATCGAGACCCAGTACTTC. Its protein product is CASSASGGGIETQYF. The chain joins TRBV5-5 to TRBJ2-5; 8 nucleotides line up with TRBD2. After removal of 4 bases from V and 5 bases from J, the junction contained 10 bases not matched to a gene. Germline V lookup: CDR1 SGHKS, CDR2 YYEKEE (reference sequence). The length of the CDR3 is 15 residues.

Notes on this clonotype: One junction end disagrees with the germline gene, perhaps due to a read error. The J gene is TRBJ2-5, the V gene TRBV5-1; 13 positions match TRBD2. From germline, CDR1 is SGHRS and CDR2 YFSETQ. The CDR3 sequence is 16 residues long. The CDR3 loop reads CASSLGLAGDQETQYF. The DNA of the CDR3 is TGTGCCAGCAGCCTTGGACTAGCGGGGGACCAAGAGACCCAGTACTTC.

For the CDR3, the DNA is TGTGCCAGCAGCTTAGTGCGGGGGTCCAGGGATGAGCAGTTCTTC. Translated, it gives CASSLVRGSRDEQFF. The V gene is TRBV7-3, the J gene TRBJ2-1; 7 nucleotides match TRBD2. Per germline, CDR1 SGHTA and CDR2 FQGTGA. There are 15 residues in the CDR3. J was trimmed by 8 bases and V by 2 bases; bases with no gene match: 9.

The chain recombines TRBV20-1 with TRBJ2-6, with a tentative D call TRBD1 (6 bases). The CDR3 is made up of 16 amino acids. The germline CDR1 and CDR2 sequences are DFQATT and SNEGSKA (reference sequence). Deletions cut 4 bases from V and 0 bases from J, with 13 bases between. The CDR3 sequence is CSATTGNPSGANVLTF. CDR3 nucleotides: TGCAGTGCTACCACAGGGAATCCCTCTGGGGCCAACGTCCTGACTTTC.

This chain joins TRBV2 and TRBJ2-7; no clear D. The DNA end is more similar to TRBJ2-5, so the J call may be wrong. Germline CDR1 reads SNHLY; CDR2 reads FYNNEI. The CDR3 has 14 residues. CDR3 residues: CASPLLPSGETQYF. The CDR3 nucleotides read TGTGCCAGCCCACTCCTTCCGTCTGGAGAGACCCAGTACTTC.

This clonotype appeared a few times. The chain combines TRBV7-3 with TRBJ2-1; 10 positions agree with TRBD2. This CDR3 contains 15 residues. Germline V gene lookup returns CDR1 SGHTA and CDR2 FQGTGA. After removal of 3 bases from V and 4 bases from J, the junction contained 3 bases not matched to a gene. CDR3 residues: CASSFTSGIYNEQFF. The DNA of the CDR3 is TGTGCCAGCAGCTTCACTAGCGGGATTTACAATGAGCAGTTCTTC.

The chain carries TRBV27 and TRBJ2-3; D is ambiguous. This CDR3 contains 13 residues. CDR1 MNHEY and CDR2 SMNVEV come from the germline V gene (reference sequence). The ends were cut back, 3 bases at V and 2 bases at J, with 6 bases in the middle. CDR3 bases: TGTGCCAGCAGTTTTACAGCCACAGATACGCAGTATTTT. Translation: CASSFTATDTQYF.

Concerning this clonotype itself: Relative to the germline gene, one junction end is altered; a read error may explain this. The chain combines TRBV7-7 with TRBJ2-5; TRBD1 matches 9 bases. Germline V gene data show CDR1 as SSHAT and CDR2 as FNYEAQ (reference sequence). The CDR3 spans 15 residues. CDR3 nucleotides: TGTGCTAGCAGCTCCAACAGGGGGCGAGGAGAGACCCAGTACTTC. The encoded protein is CASSSNRGRGETQYF.

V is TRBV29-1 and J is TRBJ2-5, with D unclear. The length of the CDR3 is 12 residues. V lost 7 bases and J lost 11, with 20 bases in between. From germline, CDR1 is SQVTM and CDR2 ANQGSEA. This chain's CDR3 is CSAIRLGNEQYF. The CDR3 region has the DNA TGCAGCGCCATTCGCCTCGGCAATGAGCAGTACTTC.

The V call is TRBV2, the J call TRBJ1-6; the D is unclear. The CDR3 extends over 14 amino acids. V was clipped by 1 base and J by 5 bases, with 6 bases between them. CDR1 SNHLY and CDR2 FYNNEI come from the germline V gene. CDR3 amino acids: CASSEGGNNSPLHF. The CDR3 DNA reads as TGTGCCAGCAGTGAAGGGGGAAATAATTCACCCCTCCACTTT.

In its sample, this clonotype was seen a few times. The CDR3 is CASRAWREGFGSYEQYF. DNA of the CDR3: TGTGCCAGCAGAGCATGGCGGGAGGGCTTTGGCTCCTACGAGCAGTACTTC. The gene calls are TRBV6-6 and TRBJ2-7; 9 bases align to TRBD2. J gave up 0 bases and V 6 bases, and 12 bases lay outside the gene matches. This CDR3 has 17 residues. Germline loops: CDR1 MNHNY, CDR2 SVGAGI (reference sequence).

The CDR3 DNA follows: TGTGCCAGCCTCGGGAATCTGGCAGGGGTCCTTTATGGCTACACCTTC. The encoded protein is CASLGNLAGVLYGYTF. The V call is TRBV6-1, the J call TRBJ1-2; tentatively, D is TRBD1 (6 bases). CDR1 MNHNS and CDR2 SASEGT come from the germline V gene. The CDR3 is 16 residues long. The germline V and J ends were trimmed by 8 bases and 5 bases, with 24 bases remaining between them.

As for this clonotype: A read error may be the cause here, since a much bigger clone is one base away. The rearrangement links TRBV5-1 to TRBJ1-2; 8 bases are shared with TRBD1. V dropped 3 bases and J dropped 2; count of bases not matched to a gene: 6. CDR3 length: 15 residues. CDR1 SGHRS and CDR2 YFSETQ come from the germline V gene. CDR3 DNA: TGCGCCAGCAGCTGGAGCAGACAGGGGAACTATGGCTACACCTTC. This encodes CASSWSRQGNYGYTF.

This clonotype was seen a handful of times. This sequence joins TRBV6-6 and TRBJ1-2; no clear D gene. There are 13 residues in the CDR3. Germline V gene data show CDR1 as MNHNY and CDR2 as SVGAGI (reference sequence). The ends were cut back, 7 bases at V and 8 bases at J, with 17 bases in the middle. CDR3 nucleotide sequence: TGTGCCAGCACCCCTGCCCAGGCGGGAGGCTACACCTTC. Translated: CASTPAQAGGYTF.

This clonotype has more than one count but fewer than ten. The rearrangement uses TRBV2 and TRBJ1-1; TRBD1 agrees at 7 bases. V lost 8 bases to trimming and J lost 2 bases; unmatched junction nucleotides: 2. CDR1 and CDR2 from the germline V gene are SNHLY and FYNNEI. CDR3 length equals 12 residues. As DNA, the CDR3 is TGTGCCAGCCACAGGGGCAACACTGAAGCTTTCTTT. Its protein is CASHRGNTEAFF.

In nucleotides, the CDR3 is TGTGCCAGCAGCGGCGACAGGCCGAGGGATGGCTACACCTTC. Translating it yields CASSGDRPRDGYTF. The chain is built from TRBV7-9 and TRBJ1-2; D is possibly TRBD1 (6 bases). There are 14 residues in the CDR3. Trimming removed 5 bases from V and 6 bases from J, with 16 bases in between. The germline V gene has CDR1 SEHNR and CDR2 FQNEAQ (reference sequence).

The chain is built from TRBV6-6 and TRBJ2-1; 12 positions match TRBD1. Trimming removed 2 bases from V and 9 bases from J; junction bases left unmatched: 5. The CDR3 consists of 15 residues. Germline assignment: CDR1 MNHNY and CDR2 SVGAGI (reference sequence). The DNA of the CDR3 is TGTGCCAGCAGTTACCGGGACAGGGGGCCAGGTGAGCAGTTCTTC. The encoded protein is CASSYRDRGPGEQFF.